These 25 T cell receptor beta chains were all obtained from the same sample, sequenced in a study of blood T cell repertoires in COVID-19. Here immunoSEQ multiplex PCR was the method, and the copy in TCRdb shows in-frame clones only, minus some. The data contain around 180,000 clones, 70% to 90% of them singletons. The material sequenced was peripheral blood. The receptors originated from a man aged 60 to 75 with acute or convalescent COVID-19.

This clone was picked up a small number of times. The J gene is TRBJ2-1, the V gene TRBV4-3; the D gene is possibly TRBD1 (6 bases). V dropped 1 base and J dropped 7 bases, with 17 bases sitting between them. CDR1 and CDR2 (germline): LGHNA, YSLEER. This CDR3 contains 16 residues. CDR3 DNA: TGCGCCAGCAGCCAAGCCTCCGGGACATGGGATAATGAGCAGTTCTTC. Encoded protein: CASSQASGTWDNEQFF.

The chain has TRBV6-1 and TRBJ2-7; D is ambiguous. Germline CDR1 MNHNS, CDR2 SASEGT. V gave up 8 bases and J gave up 3 bases, with 11 bases separating them. The CDR3 is 12 residues long. CDR3 bases: TGTGCCAGCGGGCAGAGCTACTACGAGCAGTACTTC. This sequence encodes CASGQSYYEQYF.

The rearrangement uses TRBV5-1 and TRBJ2-3; no clear D. In germline, CDR1 is SGHRS, CDR2 YFSETQ. CDR3 length: 11 residues. Deletions cut 7 bases from V and 4 bases from J, with 7 bases between. For the CDR3, the DNA is TGCGCCAGCTCACTATCAGATACGCAGTATTTT. Encoded protein: CASSLSDTQYF.

V is TRBV7-8 and J is TRBJ1-5; no firm D call. V lost 1 base and J lost 6, with 7 bases in between. Germline CDR1 and CDR2: SGHVS and FQNEAQ. This CDR3 has 13 amino acids. The CDR3 sequence: CASSLDAGQPQHF. CDR3 nucleotides: TGTGCCAGCAGCTTAGACGCAGGTCAGCCCCAGCATTTT.

With respect to this clone: A read error may explain this, as a much larger clone is one base away. The same CDR3 arises from other DNA sequences in this sample as well. This rearrangement joins TRBV30 to TRBJ2-5; the D gene is possibly TRBD1 (5 bases). Germline V gene data show CDR1 as GTSNPN and CDR2 as SVGIG (reference sequence). V shed 2 bases and J shed 4 bases, with 11 bases lying between them. The CDR3 has 13 residues. CDR3 sequence reads: CAWSLRVRETQYF. The CDR3 DNA sequence: TGTGCCTGGAGTCTCAGGGTCCGAGAGACCCAGTACTTC.

This rearrangement joins TRBV6-4 to TRBJ2-3; possible D gene TRBD2, 6 bases. The CDR3 sequence is 16 residues long. Trimming stripped 4 bases from V and 4 bases from J, with 18 bases between. Germline CDR1 and CDR2: MRHNA and SNTAGT. CDR3 region: CASSAGTQLGADTQYF. CDR3 nucleotides: TGTGCCAGCAGTGCCGGGACTCAATTGGGAGCAGATACGCAGTATTTT.

The rearrangement joins TRBV27 to TRBJ2-7; possibly TRBD2 for D (5 bases). The CDR3 has 11 residues. The V and J ends lost 6 bases and 3 bases respectively, with 6 bases between them. CDR1 is MNHEY, CDR2 SMNVEV, per germline (reference sequence). The CDR3 protein is CASRGSYEQYF. CDR3 nucleotide sequence: TGTGCCAGCAGAGGGAGCTACGAGCAGTACTTC.

The chain carries TRBV2 and TRBJ2-1; D perhaps matches TRBD2 (5 bases). The CDR3 contains 13 residues. Germline values: CDR1 SNHLY, CDR2 FYNNEI. V lost 4 bases and J 5 bases, leaving 9 bases between the germline ends. The DNA of the CDR3 is TGTGCCAGCAGTGGAGGGATGGACAATGAGCAGTTCTTC. Amino acid sequence: CASSGGMDNEQFF.

The chain carries TRBV4-2 and TRBJ1-4, with TRBD1 identical over 10 bases. CDR1 and CDR2 from the germline V gene are LGHNA and YNFKEQ. This CDR3 contains 13 residues. V lost 8 bases to trimming and J lost 8 bases; unmatched junction nucleotides: 5. CDR3 residues: CASSAGQGEKLFF. CDR3 DNA: TGTGCCAGCTCTGCGGGACAGGGGGAAAAACTGTTTTTT.

The chain employs TRBV7-6 and TRBJ1-1, with D possibly matching TRBD1 (5 bases). Germline V gene lookup returns CDR1 SGHVS and CDR2 FNYEAQ. Trimming removed 5 bases from V and 1 base from J, with 11 bases in between. This CDR3 is built from 14 residues. CDR3 coding DNA: TGTGCCAGCAGCGTGGGGGGAGAGAACACTGAAGCTTTCTTT. Translating gives CASSVGGENTEAFF.

This clone was found a few times. The chain uses TRBV7-9 and TRBJ2-7; 12 bases are a match to TRBD1. CDR1 and CDR2 from the germline V gene are SEHNR and FQNEAQ (reference sequence). V lost 4 bases to trimming and J lost 1 base; unmatched junction nucleotides: 11. The CDR3 consists of 18 residues. The CDR3 spells CASSSPGQGARGSYEQYF. The CDR3 bases are TGTGCCAGCAGCTCCCCGGGACAGGGGGCGCGGGGTTCCTACGAGCAGTACTTC.

This rearrangement joins TRBV4-3 to TRBJ2-7; 8 bases fit TRBD1. The V gene's germline CDR1 is LGHNA and CDR2 YSLEER. The ends lost 0 bases at V and 6 bases at J; junction bases unmatched: 7. CDR3 length: 15 residues. The CDR3 coding sequence is TGCGCCAGCAGCCAAGAGTTCAGGGGGCTTGGCGAGCAGTACTTC. Encoded protein: CASSQEFRGLGEQYF.

V usage is TRBV28 and J usage is TRBJ1-2; TRBD1 is a possible D gene (6 bases). CDR1 MDHEN and CDR2 SYDVKM come from the germline V gene. V dropped 7 bases and J dropped 0 bases, with 9 bases sitting between them. This CDR3 is 13 amino acids long. The CDR3 nucleotides read TGTGCCAGCACTTACAGGGCTAACTATGGCTACACCTTC. It encodes CASTYRANYGYTF.

The chain has TRBV28 and TRBJ1-2, with 9 bases fitting TRBD1. V lost 3 bases, J lost 8 bases, and 7 bases stayed unmatched. This CDR3 has 14 amino acids. Germline loops: CDR1 MDHEN, CDR2 SYDVKM. CDR3 sequence reads: CASSFRNRGLGYTF. Written as DNA, the CDR3 is TGTGCCAGCAGTTTTAGAAACAGGGGGCTAGGCTACACCTTC.

The V call is TRBV5-1, the J call TRBJ2-2, with 10 positions matching TRBD1. CDR1 SGHRS and CDR2 YFSETQ come from the germline V gene. This CDR3 spans 15 amino acids. V shed 4 bases and J 7 bases; nucleotides not matched to a gene: 7. CDR3 bases: TGCGCCAGCAGCGAGACGACAGGGGGCGGCGGGGAGCTGTTTTTT. Translation: CASSETTGGGGELFF.

The chain couples TRBV11-2 to TRBJ2-3; 7 nucleotides align to TRBD1. Germline CDR1 reads SGHAT; CDR2 reads FQNNGV. Losses at the gene ends were 7 bases for V and 4 bases for J; bases not matched to a gene: 5. CDR3 size: 13 residues. CDR3 region: CASKMTGPDTQYF. DNA of the CDR3: TGTGCCAGCAAAATGACAGGGCCAGATACGCAGTATTTT.

This clone was detected once. J is TRBJ2-7 and V is TRBV3-1 (or the pseudogene TRBV3-2), with D perhaps matching TRBD2 (6 bases). V lost 1 base and J 4 bases, leaving 17 bases between the germline ends. The CDR3 loop spans 16 amino acids. Germline CDR1 LGHDT, CDR2 YNNKEL (reference sequence). The DNA of the CDR3 is TGTGCCAGCAGCCAAGCCCGTGGGAGGATCCCTTACGAGCAGTACTTC. Residues: CASSQARGRIPYEQYF.

The V and J genes are TRBV19 and TRBJ1-6, with D possibly matching TRBD1 (6 bases). In germline, CDR1 is LNHDA, CDR2 SQIVND (reference sequence). The CDR3 totals 13 residues. Between the trimmed V and J ends, which lost 5 bases and 10 bases, there was a span of 12 bases. The CDR3 reads CASSDNRDSPLHF. The CDR3 bases are TGTGCCAGTAGTGATAACAGGGACTCACCCCTCCACTTT.

The chain carries TRBV11-2 and TRBJ2-3; 8 positions agree with TRBD2. CDR1 is SGHAT, CDR2 FQNNGV, per germline. V was pared by 1 base and J by 3 bases, with 3 bases of the junction left unmatched. The CDR3 is 15 amino acids. Written as DNA, the CDR3 is TGTGCCAGCAGCTTAGGTAGCGGGAATACAGATACGCAGTATTTT. Translated, it gives CASSLGSGNTDTQYF.

The chain links TRBV9 to TRBJ2-7, with TRBD2 identical over 7 bases. The germline V gene has CDR1 SGDLS and CDR2 YYNGEE. V was pared by 0 bases and J by 5 bases, with 8 bases of the junction left unmatched. The length of the CDR3 is 15 residues. In DNA form, the CDR3 reads TGTGCCAGCAGCGTAGGTGGGAGGGCCGATCACGAGCAGTACTTC. It translates to CASSVGGRADHEQYF. Looking up the rest from reference TRBV9 and TRBJ2-7 gives the full variable domain: DSGVTQTPKHLITATGQRVTLRCSPRSGDLSVYWYQQSLDQGLQFLIQYYNGEERAKGNILERFSAQQFPDLHSELNLSSLELGDSALYFCASSVGGRADHEQYFGPGTRLTVT.

This clone was observed once. The chain carries TRBV27 and TRBJ1-6; D possibly corresponds to TRBD1 (5 bases). The CDR3 runs 15 residues. With 6 bases removed from V and 6 bases from J, the gap between germline ends came to 15 bases. The germline V gene encodes CDR1 MNHEY and CDR2 SMNVEV (reference sequence). In DNA form, the CDR3 reads TGTGCCAGCAGCTCGAAAGGGGTTGGTAATTCACCCCTCCACTTT. It is translated as CASSSKGVGNSPLHF.

The chain uses TRBV28 and TRBJ1-4; 8 nucleotides agree with TRBD1. Trimming at V came to 6 bases and at J to 7 bases, leaving 13 bases not matched to a gene. This CDR3 spans 16 amino acids. Germline lookup yields CDR1 MDHEN and CDR2 SYDVKM. CDR3 sequence (DNA): TGTGCCAGCAGACAGGGGGGCGCTCAGCTAATTGAAAAACTGTTTTTT. It is translated as CASRQGGAQLIEKLFF.

The V and J genes are TRBV7-2 and TRBJ2-4, with 9 bases matching TRBD1. Germline assignment: CDR1 SGHTA and CDR2 FQGNSA. Germline trimming cut 5 bases from V and 6 bases from J; bases unmatched to any gene: 11. The CDR3 loop spans 16 amino acids. CDR3 bases: TGTGCCAGCAGCCTCGACAGGGGGGTTCCCTTAAACATTCAGTACTTC. Residues: CASSLDRGVPLNIQYF.

The gene calls are TRBV4-2 and TRBJ2-2, with a weak D call TRBD1 (6 bases). From germline, CDR1 is LGHNA and CDR2 YNFKEQ. Between the trimmed V and J ends, which lost 1 base and 1 base, there was a span of 7 bases. This CDR3 has 15 residues. The CDR3 is CASSQADRNTGELFF. The CDR3 DNA reads as TGTGCCAGCAGCCAAGCGGACAGGAACACCGGGGAGCTGTTTTTT.

This clone occurred once. The V call is TRBV19, the J call TRBJ2-7, with a tentative D call TRBD1 (5 bases). This CDR3 spans 13 amino acids. The V and J ends lost 4 bases and 4 bases respectively, with 11 bases between them. Germline loops: CDR1 LNHDA, CDR2 SQIVND (reference sequence). The CDR3 protein is CASSRNQGYEQYF. DNA of the CDR3: TGTGCCAGTAGTAGGAACCAGGGATACGAGCAGTACTTC.